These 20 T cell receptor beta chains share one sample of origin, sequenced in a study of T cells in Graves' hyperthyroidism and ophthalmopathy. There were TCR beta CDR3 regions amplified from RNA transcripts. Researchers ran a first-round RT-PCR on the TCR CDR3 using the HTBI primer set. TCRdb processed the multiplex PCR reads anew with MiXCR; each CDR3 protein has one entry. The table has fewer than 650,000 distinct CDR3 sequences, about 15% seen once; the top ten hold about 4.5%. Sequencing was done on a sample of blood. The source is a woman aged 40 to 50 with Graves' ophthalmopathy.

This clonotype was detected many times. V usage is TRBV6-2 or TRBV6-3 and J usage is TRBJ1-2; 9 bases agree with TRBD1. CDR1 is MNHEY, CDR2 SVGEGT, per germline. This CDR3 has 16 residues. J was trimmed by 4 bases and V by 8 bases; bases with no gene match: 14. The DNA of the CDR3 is TGTGCCAGCCTTGAGAGTACAGGGGGCTTCGGCTATGGCTACACCTTC. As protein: CASLESTGGFGYGYTF.

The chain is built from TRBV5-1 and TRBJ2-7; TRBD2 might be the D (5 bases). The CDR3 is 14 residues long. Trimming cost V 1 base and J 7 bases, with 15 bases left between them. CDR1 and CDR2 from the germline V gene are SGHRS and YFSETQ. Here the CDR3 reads CASSLPTSSREQYF. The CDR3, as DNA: TGCGCCAGCAGCTTGCCTACTAGTTCCCGGGAGCAGTACTTC. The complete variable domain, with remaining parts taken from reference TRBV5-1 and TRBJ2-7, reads KAGVTQTPRYLIKTRGQQVTLSCSPISGHRSVSWYQQTPGQGLQFLFEYFSETQRNKGNFPGRFSGRQFSNSRSEMNVSTLELGDSALYLCASSLPTSSREQYFGPGTRLTVT.

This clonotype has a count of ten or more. CDR3 amino acids: CASSLGDRLYEQYF. The CDR3 coding sequence is TGTGCCAGCAGTTTGGGGGACAGATTATACGAGCAGTACTTC. The J gene is TRBJ2-7, the V gene TRBV28, with 7 bases identical to TRBD1. The CDR3 runs to 14 residues. Germline CDR1 is MDHEN and CDR2 is SYDVKM. V was pared by 3 bases and J by 4 bases, with 6 bases of the junction left unmatched.

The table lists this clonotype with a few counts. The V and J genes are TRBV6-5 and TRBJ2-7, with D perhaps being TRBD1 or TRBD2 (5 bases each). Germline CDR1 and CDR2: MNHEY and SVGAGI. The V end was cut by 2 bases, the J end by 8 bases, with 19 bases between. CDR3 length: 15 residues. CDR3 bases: TGTGCCAGCAGTTACACCGGGACCCTGGCACGTCAGCAGTACTTC. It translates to CASSYTGTLARQQYF.

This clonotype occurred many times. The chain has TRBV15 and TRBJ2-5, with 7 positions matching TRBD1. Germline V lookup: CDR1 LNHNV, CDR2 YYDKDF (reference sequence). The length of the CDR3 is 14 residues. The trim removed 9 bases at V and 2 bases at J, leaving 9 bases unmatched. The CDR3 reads CATRQGFLQETQYF. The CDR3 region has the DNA TGTGCCACAAGACAGGGTTTTCTTCAAGAGACCCAGTACTTC.

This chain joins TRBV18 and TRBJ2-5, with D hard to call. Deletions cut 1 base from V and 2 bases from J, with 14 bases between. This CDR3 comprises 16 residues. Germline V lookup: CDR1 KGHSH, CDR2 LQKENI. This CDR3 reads CASSPLRAGRQETQYF. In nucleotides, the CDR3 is TGTGCCAGCTCACCACTACGGGCAGGAAGACAAGAGACCCAGTACTTC.

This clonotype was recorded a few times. CDR3 nucleotide sequence: TGTGCCAGCAGTTTCCTGGACAGCTACAATCAGCCCCAGCATTTT. This sequence encodes CASSFLDSYNQPQHF. The rearrangement links TRBV27 to TRBJ1-5; D is perhaps TRBD1 (6 bases). Germline CDR1 reads MNHEY; CDR2 reads SMNVEV (reference sequence). This CDR3 region has 15 residues. V shed 3 bases and J shed 3 bases, with 12 bases lying between them.

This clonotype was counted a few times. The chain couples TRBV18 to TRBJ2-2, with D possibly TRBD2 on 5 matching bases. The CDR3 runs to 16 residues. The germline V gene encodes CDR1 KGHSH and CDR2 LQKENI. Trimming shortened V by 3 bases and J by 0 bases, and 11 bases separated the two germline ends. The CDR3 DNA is TGTGCCAGCTCACCGGAGGAACTCGCGAACACCGGGGAGCTGTTTTTT. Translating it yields CASSPEELANTGELFF.

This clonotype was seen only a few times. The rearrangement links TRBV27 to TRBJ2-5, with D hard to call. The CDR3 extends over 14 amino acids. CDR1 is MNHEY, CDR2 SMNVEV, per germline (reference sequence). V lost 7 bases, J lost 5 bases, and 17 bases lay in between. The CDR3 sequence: CASTHDPERETQYF. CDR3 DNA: TGTGCCAGCACTCACGACCCCGAACGGGAGACCCAGTACTTC.

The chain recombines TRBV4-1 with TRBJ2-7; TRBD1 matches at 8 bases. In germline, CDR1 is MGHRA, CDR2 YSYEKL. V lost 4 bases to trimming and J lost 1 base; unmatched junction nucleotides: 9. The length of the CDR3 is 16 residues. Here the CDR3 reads CASSRFGQGESYEQYF. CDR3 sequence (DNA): TGCGCCAGCAGCCGATTCGGACAGGGTGAGTCCTACGAGCAGTACTTC.

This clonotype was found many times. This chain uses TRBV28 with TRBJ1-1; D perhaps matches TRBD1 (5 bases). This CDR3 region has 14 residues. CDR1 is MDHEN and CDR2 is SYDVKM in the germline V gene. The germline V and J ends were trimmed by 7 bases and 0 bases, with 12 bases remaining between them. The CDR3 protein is CASTIQVLNTEAFF. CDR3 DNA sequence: TGTGCCAGCACTATACAGGTGTTGAACACTGAAGCTTTCTTT.

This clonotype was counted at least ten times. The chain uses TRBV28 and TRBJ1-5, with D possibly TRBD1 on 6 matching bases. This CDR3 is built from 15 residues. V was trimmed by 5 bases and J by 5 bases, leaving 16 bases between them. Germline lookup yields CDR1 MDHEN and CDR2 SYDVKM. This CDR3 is CASSLSGAGDQPQHF. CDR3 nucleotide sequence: TGTGCCAGCAGTCTTTCGGGGGCTGGGGATCAGCCCCAGCATTTT.

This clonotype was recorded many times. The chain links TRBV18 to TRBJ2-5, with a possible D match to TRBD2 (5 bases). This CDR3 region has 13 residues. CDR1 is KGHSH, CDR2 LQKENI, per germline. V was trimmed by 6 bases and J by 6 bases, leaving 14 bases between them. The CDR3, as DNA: TGTGCCAGCTCCACGGGGAAATGGAAGACCCAGTACTTC. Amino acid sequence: CASSTGKWKTQYF.

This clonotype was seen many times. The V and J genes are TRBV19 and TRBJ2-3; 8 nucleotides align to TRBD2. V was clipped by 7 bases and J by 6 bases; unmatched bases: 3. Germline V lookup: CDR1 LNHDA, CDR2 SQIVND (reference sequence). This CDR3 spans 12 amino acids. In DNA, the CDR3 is TGTGCCAGTAACCGGGGGGGGGATACGCAGTATTTT. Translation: CASNRGGDTQYF.

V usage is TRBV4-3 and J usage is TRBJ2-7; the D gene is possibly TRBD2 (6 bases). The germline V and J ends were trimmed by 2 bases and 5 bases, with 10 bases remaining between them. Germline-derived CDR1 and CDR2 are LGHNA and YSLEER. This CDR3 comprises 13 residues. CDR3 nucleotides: TGCGCCAGCAGCCAAATCGGGGGAGACGAGCAGTACTTC. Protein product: CASSQIGGDEQYF.

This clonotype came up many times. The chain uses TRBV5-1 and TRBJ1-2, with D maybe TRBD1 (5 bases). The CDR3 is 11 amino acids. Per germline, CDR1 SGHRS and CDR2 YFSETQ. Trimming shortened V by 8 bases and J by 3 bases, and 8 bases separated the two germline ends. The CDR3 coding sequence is TGCGCCAGGGGGGGACACTATGGCTACACCTTC. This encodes CARGGHYGYTF.

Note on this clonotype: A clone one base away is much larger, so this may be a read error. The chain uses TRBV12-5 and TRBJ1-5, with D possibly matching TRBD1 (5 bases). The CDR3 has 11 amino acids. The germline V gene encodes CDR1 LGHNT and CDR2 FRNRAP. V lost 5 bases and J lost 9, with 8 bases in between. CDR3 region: CASGQRGPQHF. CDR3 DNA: TGTGCTAGTGGTCAGAGGGGGCCCCAGCATTTT.

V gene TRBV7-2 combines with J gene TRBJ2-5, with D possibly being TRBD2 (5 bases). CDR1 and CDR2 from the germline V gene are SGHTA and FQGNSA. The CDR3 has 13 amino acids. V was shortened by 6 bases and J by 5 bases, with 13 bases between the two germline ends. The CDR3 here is CASSPWERETQYF. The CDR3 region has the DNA TGTGCCAGCAGTCCTTGGGAGAGGGAGACCCAGTACTTC.

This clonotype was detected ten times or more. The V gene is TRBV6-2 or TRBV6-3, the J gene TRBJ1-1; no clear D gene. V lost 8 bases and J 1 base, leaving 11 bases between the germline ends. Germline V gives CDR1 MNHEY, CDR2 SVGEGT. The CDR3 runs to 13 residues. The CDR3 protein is CASRQWANTEAFF. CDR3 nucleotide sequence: TGTGCCAGCCGTCAATGGGCGAACACTGAAGCTTTCTTT.

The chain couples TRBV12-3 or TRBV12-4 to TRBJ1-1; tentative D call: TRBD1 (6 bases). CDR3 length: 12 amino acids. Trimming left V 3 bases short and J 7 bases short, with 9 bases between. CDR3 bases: TGTGCCAGCAGTTTGGGGGCGGATGAAGCTTTCTTT. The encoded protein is CASSLGADEAFF.